Listed below are T cell receptor beta chains from one sample, sequenced in a study of blood T cells in healthy people across ages. TCRdb re-analysed the 5' RACE reads in MiXCR, keeping a single row per CDR3 protein. The sample yields around 800,000 distinct CDR3 sequences, 46% seen once. Sequencing was done on a sample of blood. The origin of the receptors is an elderly man in good health. Each CDR3 is given with its conserved first and last residue. The order of the fields is D gene, J gene, clone size, V gene, CDR3 protein, CDR3 DNA. The D gene is left open where the match is weak. Size is omitted from some rows. Given values are once, few, many or a class for expanded clones.

d_call: .
j_call: TRBJ2-5
clone_size: .
v_call: TRBV4-1
cdr3_aa: CASSHAYQETQYF
cdr3_nt: TGCGCCAGCAGCCATGCGTACCAAGAGACCCAGTACTTC

d_call: .
j_call: TRBJ2-1
clone_size: few
v_call: TRBV15
cdr3_aa: CATSRVTLHNEQFF
cdr3_nt: TGTGCCACCAGCAGAGTCACGCTTCACAATGAGCAGTTCTTC

d_call: TRBD2
j_call: TRBJ2-1
clone_size: many
v_call: TRBV29-1
cdr3_aa: CSVTGLAGARYNEQFF
cdr3_nt: TGCAGCGTTACCGGACTAGCGGGAGCACGGTACAATGAGCAGTTCTTC

d_call: .
j_call: TRBJ2-7
clone_size: many
v_call: TRBV10-3
cdr3_aa: CAISDLQASYEQYF
cdr3_nt: TGTGCCATCAGTGATTTACAGGCGTCCTACGAGCAGTACTTC

d_call: .
j_call: TRBJ2-7
clone_size: .
v_call: TRBV6-5
cdr3_aa: CASSRAAAISYEQYF
cdr3_nt: TGTGCCAGCAGTAGGGCAGCGGCCATCTCCTACGAGCAGTACTTC

d_call: .
j_call: TRBJ2-5
clone_size: few
v_call: TRBV7-2
cdr3_aa: CASSPDRWEETQYF
cdr3_nt: TGTGCCAGCAGCCCCGACAGGTGGGAAGAGACCCAGTACTTC

d_call: .
j_call: TRBJ2-3
clone_size: many
v_call: TRBV7-2
cdr3_aa: CASSVLGDTQYF
cdr3_nt: TGTGCCAGCAGCGTGCTAGGCGATACGCAGTATTTT

d_call: TRBD1
j_call: TRBJ2-7
clone_size: few
v_call: TRBV20-1
cdr3_aa: CSAGRDRGSEQYF
cdr3_nt: TGCAGTGCGGGCCGGGACAGGGGCAGCGAGCAGTACTTC

d_call: .
j_call: TRBJ2-5
clone_size: .
v_call: TRBV29-1
cdr3_aa: CSVELGRQTQYF
cdr3_nt: TGCAGCGTTGAACTGGGGCGGCAGACCCAGTACTTC

d_call: TRBD2
j_call: TRBJ2-1
clone_size: .
v_call: TRBV7-2
cdr3_aa: CASSSGTSGRLQETQFF
cdr3_nt: TGTGCCAGCAGCTCAGGGACTAGCGGGAGACTCCAAGAGACCCAGTTCTTC

d_call: .
j_call: TRBJ2-3
clone_size: many
v_call: TRBV7-9
cdr3_aa: CASSSGDSTDTQYF
cdr3_nt: TGTGCCAGCAGCTCGGGGGATAGCACAGATACGCAGTATTTT

d_call: .
j_call: TRBJ2-1
clone_size: .
v_call: TRBV20-1
cdr3_aa: CSARAPFPETGQFF
cdr3_nt: TGCAGTGCTAGAGCTCCCTTCCCGGAGACGGGGCAGTTCTTC

d_call: .
j_call: TRBJ2-4
clone_size: .
v_call: TRBV28
cdr3_aa: CASSSGTEVNIQYF
cdr3_nt: TGTGCCAGCAGTTCCGGGACGGAGGTTAACATTCAGTACTTC

d_call: .
j_call: TRBJ2-5
clone_size: .
v_call: TRBV4-1
cdr3_aa: CASSLVGLPETQYF
cdr3_nt: TGCGCCAGCAGCCTAGTGGGACTTCCAGAGACCCAGTACTTC

d_call: .
j_call: TRBJ1-4
clone_size: .
v_call: TRBV7-2
cdr3_aa: CASSLDGGKLFF
cdr3_nt: TGTGCCAGCAGCCTGGACGGAGGAAAACTGTTTTTT

d_call: TRBD1
j_call: TRBJ2-1
clone_size: few
v_call: TRBV6-4
cdr3_aa: CASRPNDRGGYNEQFF
cdr3_nt: TGTGCCAGCAGGCCCAACGACAGGGGGGGTTACAATGAGCAGTTCTTC

d_call: .
j_call: TRBJ1-5
clone_size: .
v_call: TRBV2
cdr3_aa: CASKTGHQPQHF
cdr3_nt: TGTGCCAGCAAAACAGGTCATCAGCCCCAGCATTTT

d_call: TRBD2
j_call: TRBJ2-7
clone_size: few
v_call: TRBV29-1
cdr3_aa: CSVEGGASGTTYEQYF
cdr3_nt: TGCAGCGTTGAAGGGGGCGCTAGCGGGACCACCTACGAGCAGTACTTC

d_call: TRBD2
j_call: TRBJ2-1
clone_size: .
v_call: TRBV3-1
cdr3_aa: CASSQDPASGGVNEQFF
cdr3_nt: TGTGCCAGCAGCCAAGACCCCGCTAGCGGGGGGGTCAATGAGCAGTTCTTC

d_call: .
j_call: TRBJ2-7
clone_size: few
v_call: TRBV25-1
cdr3_aa: CASSDPGSTSEQYF
cdr3_nt: TGTGCCAGCAGTGACCCCGGGTCAACGAGCGAGCAGTACTTC

d_call: TRBD2
j_call: TRBJ2-7
clone_size: .
v_call: TRBV5-6
cdr3_aa: CASSLLSGQPPAEQYF
cdr3_nt: TGTGCCAGCAGCTTGCTTAGCGGGCAGCCCCCGGCTGAGCAGTACTTC

d_call: TRBD2
j_call: TRBJ2-7
clone_size: .
v_call: TRBV5-1
cdr3_aa: CASSLDAGVSEQYF
cdr3_nt: TGCGCCAGCAGCTTGGATGCGGGAGTAAGCGAGCAGTACTTC

d_call: .
j_call: TRBJ1-2
clone_size: .
v_call: TRBV25-1
cdr3_aa: CAGSEVLHGYTF
cdr3_nt: TGTGCCGGCAGTGAGGTATTACATGGCTACACCTTC

d_call: TRBD1
j_call: TRBJ2-5
clone_size: .
v_call: TRBV7-3
cdr3_aa: CASSLNPGGSVTQYF
cdr3_nt: TGTGCCAGCAGCTTAAACCCAGGGGGAAGTGTGACCCAGTACTTC

d_call: TRBD1
j_call: TRBJ2-5
clone_size: once
v_call: TRBV10-1
cdr3_aa: CASSTGQLGETQYF
cdr3_nt: TGCGCCAGCAGTACGGGACAGCTGGGGGAGACCCAGTACTTC

d_call: .
j_call: TRBJ2-1
clone_size: few
v_call: TRBV29-1
cdr3_aa: CSGGVRSHEQFF
cdr3_nt: TGCAGCGGAGGGGTTAGGAGTCATGAGCAGTTCTTC